The clone carrying this T cell receptor beta chain is labeled as medium-sized. Its antigen remains unknown. These data come from a study of CD4+ T cells in melanoma. Findings of the study overall: CD8+ T cell, macrophage and B cell function reportedly correlated with neoantigen-specific CD4+ T cells. In melanoma, neoantigen-specific CD4+ T cells reportedly differed in differentiation state.

Libraries were prepared by immunoSEQ multiplex PCR; TCRdb keeps only in-frame clonotypes and omits some of them. Here the sample spans 4,500 to 5,000 clones, 60% to 80% being singletons. V was pared by 4 bases and J by 0 bases, with 11 bases between. CDR1 MNHEY and CDR2 SMNVEV come from the germline V gene (reference sequence). This CDR3 has 15 amino acids. The sample was cells from a culture (not recorded whether cultured in vitro). This chain connects TRBV27 to TRBJ2-3; D is uncertain. The clonotype comes from a human donor with melanoma. CDR3 sequence reads: CASSSLTLSTDTQYF. The CDR3 nucleotides are TGTGCCAGCAGTTCGTTGACCCTTAGCACAGATACGCAGTATTTT.